A selection of T cell receptor beta chains follows, all from one sample in a study of spatial heterogeneity in lung cancer. MiXCR, applied by TCRdb to the 5' RACE reads, yields one record per CDR3 protein. The sample carries some 110,000 distinct CDR3 sequences, 12% recorded once. The sample in question was PBMCs, obtained at follow-up. The receptor set was obtained from a male donor with early-stage non-small cell lung cancer. The CDR3 runs from the conserved cysteine through the conserved F or W. The order of the fields is clone size, V gene, J gene, D gene, CDR3 protein, CDR3 DNA. The D gene is left open where the match is weak. Expanded clones get a size class; other rows say once, few or many, or leave the size out.

size: many; V: TRBV6-5; J: TRBJ2-2; D: NA; CDR3: CASSYRTNTGELFF; DNA: TGTGCCAGCAGTTACCGGACAAACACCGGGGAGCTGTTTTTT
size: many; V: TRBV24-1; J: TRBJ1-2; D: TRBD1; CDR3: CATSDAGTEYNGYTF; DNA: TGTGCCACCAGTGATGCCGGGACAGAGTATAATGGCTACACCTTC
size: many; V: TRBV10-3; J: TRBJ2-1; D: TRBD1; CDR3: CAIGRTGDEQFF; DNA: TGTGCCATCGGGAGGACAGGGGATGAGCAGTTCTTC
size: few; V: TRBV20-1; J: TRBJ2-7; D: TRBD1; CDR3: CSARKEIQGSEQYF; DNA: TGCAGTGCTAGGAAGGAGATACAGGGGTCCGAGCAGTACTTC
size: NA; V: TRBV4-2; J: TRBJ1-4; D: TRBD1; CDR3: CASSQGTGGQEKLFF; DNA: TGTGCCAGCAGCCAAGGGACAGGCGGACAGGAAAAACTGTTTTTT
size: few; V: TRBV21-1; J: TRBJ2-7; D: NA; CDR3: CASSKCRVPGKRYEQYF; DNA: TGTGCCAGCAGCAAATGTAGGGTACCGGGAAAACGCTACGAGCAGTACTTC
size: NA; V: TRBV7-3; J: TRBJ2-5; D: NA; CDR3: CATAPATLQETQYF; DNA: TGTGCCACCGCACCAGCGACCCTCCAAGAGACCCAGTACTTC
size: NA; V: TRBV2; J: TRBJ2-5; D: NA; CDR3: CASSEARNAGRKTQYF; DNA: TGTGCCAGCAGTGAAGCGCGGAACGCGGGGAGGAAGACCCAGTACTTC
size: many; V: TRBV20-1; J: TRBJ2-7; D: TRBD2; CDR3: CSASLAGVSYEQYF; DNA: TGCAGTGCTAGTTTAGCGGGGGTTTCCTACGAGCAGTACTTC
size: many; V: TRBV7-2; J: TRBJ2-5; D: NA; CDR3: CASSLATAKETQYF; DNA: TGTGCCAGCAGCTTAGCGACAGCTAAAGAGACCCAGTACTTC
size: NA; V: TRBV12-3/TRBV12-4; J: TRBJ1-3; D: NA; CDR3: CASSGPSNTIYF; DNA: TGTGCCAGCAGTGGCCCCTCAAACACCATATATTTT
size: few; V: TRBV4-1; J: TRBJ1-1; D: NA; CDR3: CASSQDPGKRAFF; DNA: TGCGCCAGCAGCCAAGATCCGGGCAAGAGAGCTTTCTTT
size: NA; V: TRBV6-2/TRBV6-3; J: TRBJ2-7; D: TRBD1; CDR3: CASRGQGRTYEQYF; DNA: TGTGCCAGCAGAGGACAGGGGCGGACCTACGAGCAGTACTTC
size: few; V: TRBV28; J: TRBJ1-2; D: TRBD1; CDR3: CASSLLPGTGGAGYTF; DNA: TGTGCCAGCAGTTTGCTTCCCGGGACAGGGGGCGCGGGCTACACCTTC
size: NA; V: TRBV29-1; J: TRBJ1-1; D: NA; CDR3: CSAGGILAEAFF; DNA: TGCAGCGCCGGTGGGATCCTGGCTGAAGCTTTCTTT
size: NA; V: TRBV27; J: TRBJ2-4; D: TRBD2; CDR3: CASSPDSRGASKNIQYF; DNA: TGTGCCAGCAGCCCCGATTCGCGGGGGGCGAGCAAAAACATTCAGTACTTC
size: many; V: TRBV20-1; J: TRBJ2-3; D: NA; CDR3: CSAGRLTQYF; DNA: TGCAGTGCCGGGCGGCTTACGCAGTATTTT
size: few; V: TRBV7-6; J: TRBJ1-2; D: TRBD1; CDR3: CASSAGQGAYGYTF; DNA: TGTGCCAGCAGCGCCGGACAGGGGGCCTATGGCTACACCTTC
size: many; V: TRBV7-2; J: TRBJ1-5; D: NA; CDR3: CASSFYKGPQHF; DNA: TGTGCCAGCAGCTTCTACAAGGGGCCCCAGCATTTT
size: NA; V: TRBV5-6; J: TRBJ1-5; D: NA; CDR3: CASSRGVFQPQHF; DNA: TGTGCCAGCAGTCGAGGGGTTTTTCAGCCCCAGCATTTT
size: NA; V: TRBV7-9; J: TRBJ2-4; D: TRBD1; CDR3: CASSPTGGTKNIQYF; DNA: TGTGCCAGCAGCCCGACAGGGGGGACCAAAAACATTCAGTACTTC
size: many; V: TRBV19; J: TRBJ2-2; D: NA; CDR3: CASRAWAATGELFF; DNA: TGTGCCAGTAGGGCGTGGGCGGCCACCGGGGAGCTGTTTTTT
size: few; V: TRBV5-1; J: TRBJ2-5; D: NA; CDR3: CASSLEVGMETQYF; DNA: TGCGCCAGCAGCTTGGAGGTCGGGATGGAGACCCAGTACTTC
size: few; V: TRBV20-1; J: TRBJ2-3; D: NA; CDR3: CSARENPTQYF; DNA: TGCAGTGCTAGAGAGAACCCTACGCAGTATTTT